Shown below are 32 T cell receptor beta chains from a single sample sequenced in a study of T cell changes during pregnancy in multiple sclerosis. Clones were read by immunoSEQ multiplex PCR, and TCRdb kept only the in-frame ones, dropping some. The sample gives some 80,000 clones, about nine tenths of which show up once; roughly 2.5% is in the top ten. The sample in question was peripheral blood, obtained in the first trimester of pregnancy. These receptors all stem from a female donor with multiple sclerosis, enrolled in a pregnancy study.

The genes are TRBV7-8 and TRBJ2-7; the match to TRBD1 covers 9 bases. Germline values: CDR1 SGHVS, CDR2 FQNEAQ. V lost 3 bases and J lost 3; bases outside the gene matches: 3. The CDR3 covers 14 residues. DNA of the CDR3: TGTGCCAGCAGCTTGACGGGACAGGGCTACGAGCAGTACTTC. It yields the protein CASSLTGQGYEQYF. The full variable domain, its missing parts supplied by reference TRBV7-8 and TRBJ2-7, is GAGVSQSPRYKVAKRGQDVALRCDPISGHVSLFWYQQALGQGPEFLTYFQNEAQLDKSGLPSDRFFAERPEGSVSTLKIQRTQQEDSAVYLCASSLTGQGYEQYFGPGTRLTVT.

The chain has TRBV25-1 and TRBJ2-1; TRBD1 is a possible D gene (6 bases). This CDR3 comprises 16 residues. CDR1 MGHDK and CDR2 SYGVNS come from the germline V gene. V was cut by 4 bases and J by 9 bases, with 22 bases left in between. The CDR3 DNA follows: TGTGCCAGCAGTGCCCTCACAGGGATGGGTCTCGGTGAGCAGTTCTTC. Translated: CASSALTGMGLGEQFF.

V usage is TRBV19 and J usage is TRBJ2-1, with 7 positions matching TRBD2. The length of the CDR3 is 15 residues. Trimming at V came to 6 bases and at J to 5 bases, leaving 10 bases not matched to a gene. CDR1 is LNHDA, CDR2 SQIVND, per germline (reference sequence). The CDR3 region is CASSPYRLANNEQFF. The CDR3 DNA reads as TGTGCCAGTAGCCCATACCGACTAGCCAACAATGAGCAGTTCTTC.

This chain links TRBV15 with TRBJ2-6, with D possibly TRBD2 on 5 matching bases. Germline V gene sequence: CDR1 LNHNV, CDR2 YYDKDF (reference sequence). The CDR3 runs 12 residues. For the CDR3, the DNA is TGTAAACCGGAGGTTGGGGCCAACGTCCTGACTTTC. The encoded protein is CKPEVGANVLTF.

The chain has TRBV6-1 and TRBJ1-6; the D gene is possibly TRBD1 (5 bases). V was pared by 5 bases and J by 7 bases, with 12 bases between. The CDR3 loop spans 14 amino acids. Looked up from germline, CDR1 is MNHNS and CDR2 is SASEGT. CDR3 in amino acids: CASSLADRNSPLHF. The CDR3 nucleotides are TGTGCCAGCAGTCTCGCAGACAGAAATTCACCCCTCCACTTT.

J is TRBJ1-1 and V is TRBV11-1; 9 nucleotides line up with TRBD1. Unmatched junction bases numbered 14, after V lost 1 base and J lost 11 bases. The V gene's germline CDR1 is SGHAT and CDR2 FQDESV (reference sequence). This CDR3 spans 16 amino acids. The CDR3 nucleotides read TGTGCCAGCAGCTTAGGGCTAGGACAGGGGACGAGCGGGGCTTTCTTT. Its translation is CASSLGLGQGTSGAFF.

The genes are TRBV2 and TRBJ2-5; possibly TRBD2 for D (6 bases). Germline lookup yields CDR1 SNHLY and CDR2 FYNNEI. The CDR3 runs to 14 residues. The V end lost 6 bases, the J end lost 2 bases, and 13 bases lay between the germline ends. CDR3 sequence: CASSGGLLQETQYF. The DNA of the CDR3 is TGTGCCAGCAGCGGGGGACTCTTACAAGAGACCCAGTACTTC.

This chain joins TRBV19 and TRBJ1-2; a possible D gene is TRBD1 (5 bases). CDR1 is LNHDA and CDR2 is SQIVND in the germline V gene (reference sequence). This CDR3 comprises 14 residues. V lost 7 bases and J lost 4, with 16 bases in between. CDR3 DNA: TGTGCCAGTACTCTGGGGGGGGGACCCTATGGCTACACCTTC. This codes for CASTLGGGPYGYTF.

The CDR3 spells CASNQGWETQYF. The CDR3 DNA follows: TGTGCCAGCAACCAGGGGTGGGAGACCCAGTACTTC. V and J are TRBV5-6 and TRBJ2-5, with D perhaps TRBD1 (6 bases). The CDR3 extends over 12 amino acids. Trimming removed 6 bases from V and 5 bases from J, with 11 bases in between. The germline CDR1 and CDR2 sequences are SGHDT and YYEEEE. Full variable domain (outside the CDR3, taken from reference TRBV5-6 and TRBJ2-5): DAGVTQSPTHLIKTRGQQVTLRCSPKSGHDTVSWYQQALGQGPQFIFQYYEEEERQRGNFPDRFSGHQFPNYSSELNVNALLLGDSALYLCASNQGWETQYFGPGTRLLVL.

This chain joins TRBV7-2 and TRBJ2-3, with 9 positions matching TRBD2. V dropped 0 bases and J dropped 1; count of bases not matched to a gene: 2. The germline CDR1 and CDR2 sequences are SGHTA and FQGNSA. CDR3 length: 16 residues. In nucleotides, the CDR3 is TGTGCCAGCAGCTTAGCTAGCGGGAGAGGCACAGATACGCAGTATTTT. Amino acids: CASSLASGRGTDTQYF.

The gene calls are TRBV6-5 and TRBJ2-3, with 11 bases that match TRBD2. The CDR3 extends over 15 amino acids. Per the germline V gene, CDR1 is MNHEY and CDR2 is SVGAGI. The ends lost 4 bases at V and 3 bases at J; junction bases unmatched: 3. For the CDR3, the DNA is TGTGCCAGCAGTTCACTAGCGGGAGTGACAGATACGCAGTATTTT. This gives the protein CASSSLAGVTDTQYF.

The chain couples TRBV6-5 to TRBJ1-1; 7 bases map to TRBD1. Trimming removed 5 bases from V and 5 bases from J; junction bases left unmatched: 5. Per the germline V gene, CDR1 is MNHEY and CDR2 is SVGAGI. The CDR3 has 13 residues. The CDR3 sequence is CASSHGTVTEAFF. Here the CDR3 DNA reads TGTGCCAGCAGTCACGGGACAGTTACTGAAGCTTTCTTT.

The V call is TRBV7-9, the J call TRBJ2-3, with D perhaps matching TRBD1 (6 bases). Trimming removed 5 bases at V and 1 base at J, with 10 bases between. Germline V gene lookup returns CDR1 SEHNR and CDR2 FQNEAQ (reference sequence). This CDR3 is built from 14 residues. The CDR3 region is CASSEDRRTDTQYF. Here the CDR3 DNA reads TGTGCCAGCAGCGAAGACAGGCGCACAGATACGCAGTATTTT.

The chain employs TRBV9 and TRBJ1-5, with D possibly being TRBD1 (5 bases). Trimming removed 4 bases at V and 4 bases at J, with 15 bases between. The CDR3 runs to 15 residues. The germline gives CDR1 SGDLS, CDR2 YYNGEE. The CDR3 bases are TGTGCCAGCAGCCTATTAGGAGGGGCAAATCAGCCCCAGCATTTT. This sequence encodes CASSLLGGANQPQHF.

V gene TRBV7-3 combines with J gene TRBJ2-2; TRBD2 is a possible D gene (7 bases). This CDR3 is 16 amino acids long. The germline CDR1 and CDR2 sequences are SGHTA and FQGTGA. V gave up 10 bases and J gave up 3 bases, with 21 bases separating them. CDR3 residues: CATRGRGGKDTGELFF. The CDR3 DNA reads as TGTGCCACCCGAGGGAGGGGGGGCAAGGACACCGGGGAGCTGTTTTTT.

The chain links TRBV11-1 to TRBJ2-5; a possible D gene is TRBD2 (6 bases). The V gene's germline CDR1 is SGHAT and CDR2 FQDESV (reference sequence). The ends were cut back, 1 base at V and 4 bases at J, with 10 bases in the middle. CDR3 length: 14 amino acids. The CDR3 here is CASSLGAGTETQYF. CDR3 nucleotide sequence: TGTGCCAGCAGCTTAGGGGCGGGGACAGAGACCCAGTACTTC.

The chain has TRBV10-3 and TRBJ2-6; no clear D. V was shortened by 7 bases and J by 0 bases, with 16 bases between the two germline ends. The CDR3 spans 17 residues. Germline-derived CDR1 and CDR2 are ENHRY and SYGVKD. The CDR3, as DNA: TGTGCCATCACATCTAACTTAGAACTCTCTGGGGCCAACGTCCTGACTTTC. This translates into CAITSNLELSGANVLTF.

The chain couples TRBV5-6 to TRBJ1-1; D gene unclear. This CDR3 is 12 amino acids long. Germline CDR1 and CDR2: SGHDT and YYEEEE. The V end was cut by 2 bases, the J end by 4 bases, with 6 bases between. The CDR3 loop is CASSFTGTEAFF. CDR3 bases: TGTGCCAGCAGCTTTACCGGCACTGAAGCTTTCTTT. Full variable domain (rest looked up from reference TRBV5-6 and TRBJ1-1): DAGVTQSPTHLIKTRGQQVTLRCSPKSGHDTVSWYQQALGQGPQFIFQYYEEEERQRGNFPDRFSGHQFPNYSSELNVNALLLGDSALYLCASSFTGTEAFFGQGTRLTVV.

The gene calls are TRBV11-2 and TRBJ2-7; 14 bases fit TRBD2. Per the germline V gene, CDR1 is SGHAT and CDR2 is FQNNGV. The CDR3 runs 15 residues. V lost 4 bases and J lost 4; bases outside the gene matches: 3. The CDR3 coding sequence is TGTGCCAGCAGCTACGGACTAGCGGGAGGTTACGAGCAGTACTTC. This codes for CASSYGLAGGYEQYF. Using reference TRBV11-2 and TRBJ2-7 for the parts outside the CDR3, the full variable domain is EAGVAQSPRYKIIEKRQSVAFWCNPISGHATLYWYQQILGQGPKLLIQFQNNGVVDDSQLPKDRFSAERLKGVDSTLKIQPAKLEDSAVYLCASSYGLAGGYEQYFGPGTRLTVT.

This chain links TRBV4-3 with TRBJ1-4; TRBD1 agrees at 7 bases. Germline V gives CDR1 LGHNA, CDR2 YSLEER. V lost 0 bases and J lost 4; bases outside the gene matches: 14. CDR3 size: 19 residues. For the CDR3, the DNA is TGCGCCAGCAGCCAAGATCTTTCCCCATGGACAGGAAATAATGAAAAACTGTTTTTT. It yields the protein CASSQDLSPWTGNNEKLFF.

The rearrangement uses TRBV5-6 and TRBJ1-2; tentative D call: TRBD1 (6 bases). Germline assignment: CDR1 SGHDT and CDR2 YYEEEE. Trimming cost V 3 bases and J 3 bases, with 18 bases left between them. The CDR3 runs to 16 residues. The CDR3 protein is CASSSITSGVDYGYTF. The CDR3 DNA sequence: TGTGCCAGCAGCTCAATTACCTCAGGGGTGGACTATGGCTACACCTTC.

This clone was seen just once. This chain uses TRBV18 with TRBJ1-2, with 7 bases lining up with TRBD1. The CDR3 runs 14 residues. Trimming removed 7 bases from V and 1 base from J; junction bases left unmatched: 6. Germline loops: CDR1 KGHSH, CDR2 LQKENI. The CDR3 DNA is TGTGCCAGCTACGGACAGGACTTTAACTATGGCTACACCTTC. Protein sequence: CASYGQDFNYGYTF.

With respect to this clone: The same CDR3 also results from other DNA sequences found in this sample. The chain links TRBV6-6 to TRBJ2-1; D gene unclear. From germline, CDR1 is MNHNY and CDR2 SVGAGI (reference sequence). The CDR3 has 13 residues. V lost 2 bases to trimming and J lost 4 bases, with 6 bases between them. Here the CDR3 reads CASSYAGYNEQFF. CDR3 nucleotides: TGTGCCAGCAGTTACGCCGGGTACAATGAGCAGTTCTTC.

The J gene is TRBJ1-1, the V gene TRBV19; 7 bases map to TRBD1. The V segment lost 3 bases and the J segment 3 bases; nucleotides outside the gene matches: 10. There are 16 residues in the CDR3. Germline V gives CDR1 LNHDA, CDR2 SQIVND (reference sequence). In nucleotides, the CDR3 is TGTGCCAGTAGTATCACCTACAGGGGATCTTACACTGAAGCTTTCTTT. This codes for CASSITYRGSYTEAFF.

This rearrangement joins TRBV27 to TRBJ2-7; 7 bases fit TRBD2. The germline V gene has CDR1 MNHEY and CDR2 SMNVEV (reference sequence). V lost 10 bases to trimming and J lost 1 base; unmatched junction nucleotides: 7. The CDR3 runs 13 residues. CDR3 sequence (DNA): TGTGCCATTCGTCCTAGCGGTTCCTACGAGCAGTACTTC. Protein sequence: CAIRPSGSYEQYF.

The J gene is TRBJ2-1, the V gene TRBV29-1, with 8 bases identical to TRBD1. Per germline, CDR1 SQVTM and CDR2 ANQGSEA. The CDR3 is 12 residues long. Losses at the gene ends were 8 bases for V and 6 bases for J; bases not matched to a gene: 6. CDR3 sequence (DNA): TGCAGCTCGGACAGGGTCGGCAATGAGCAGTTCTTC. Protein sequence: CSSDRVGNEQFF.

The J gene is TRBJ2-7, the V gene TRBV28; 12 positions agree with TRBD2. Germline lookup yields CDR1 MDHEN and CDR2 SYDVKM. This CDR3 has 15 amino acids. V gave up 4 bases and J gave up 3 bases; unmatched junction bases: 4. CDR3 coding DNA: TGTGCCAGCAGTTCCCTAGCGGGAGGGTACTACGAGCAGTACTTC. It encodes CASSSLAGGYYEQYF.

The chain links TRBV12-5 to TRBJ1-2; D uncertain. CDR3 length equals 17 residues. Germline V CDR1 and CDR2: LGHNT, FRNRAP. The V end was cut by 0 bases, the J end by 8 bases, with 22 bases between. The CDR3 DNA reads as TGTGCTAGTGGTTTGGTACGGCTCGGTGGAGCTCTGGAGGGCTACACCTTC. Protein product: CASGLVRLGGALEGYTF.

This clone was seen only a few times. The chain combines TRBV28 with TRBJ2-1, with 8 positions matching TRBD2. The CDR3 has 14 amino acids. Germline-derived CDR1 and CDR2 are MDHEN and SYDVKM. V shed 5 bases and J 2 bases; nucleotides not matched to a gene: 2. The CDR3 nucleotides read TGTGCCAGCAGTGTAGCGGGGCCCTACAATGAGCAGTTCTTC. It specifies CASSVAGPYNEQFF.

This rearrangement joins TRBV6-6 to TRBJ1-1; the D is unclear. Germline CDR1 and CDR2: MNHNY and SVGAGI (reference sequence). The length of the CDR3 is 13 residues. V lost 6 bases to trimming and J lost 4 bases, with 12 bases between them. CDR3 protein: CASSLEDGTEAFF. CDR3 DNA: TGTGCCAGCAGCCTGGAGGACGGCACTGAAGCTTTCTTT.

The chain links TRBV4-1 to TRBJ2-3, with 9 bases aligning to TRBD2. In germline, CDR1 is MGHRA, CDR2 YSYEKL. V dropped 3 bases and J dropped 1; count of bases not matched to a gene: 5. The CDR3 consists of 16 residues. In DNA, the CDR3 is TGCGCCAGCAGCCAGGACCGGACTAGCGGCACAGATACGCAGTATTTT. Protein: CASSQDRTSGTDTQYF.

V gene TRBV6-5 combines with J gene TRBJ1-4, with 7 bases aligning to TRBD1. The CDR3 has 13 residues. V shed 2 bases, J shed 8 bases, and the junction held 2 bases outside the gene matches. CDR1 is MNHEY and CDR2 is SVGAGI in the germline V gene. CDR3 nucleotides: TGTGCCAGCAGTTACCGGGACAGAGAAAAACTGTTTTTT. Translation gives CASSYRDREKLFF.